The TCR beta chain under discussion was sequenced for a study of early T cells in non-severe SARS-CoV-2 infection. Study background: With bulk RNA from unsorted whole blood as input, sequencing yielded unpaired chains. General study points: Lookups in VDJdb leaned toward anti-spike CD8 responses and missed private and CD4 specificities.

This CDR3 comprises 15 residues. Attachment of unique molecular identifiers was made to individual cDNA molecules. MiXCR was run by TCRdb on the 5' RACE reads, yielding one entry per CDR3 protein. Here the sample spans about 27,000 distinct CDR3 sequences, more than 4.5% being singletons. Notes on this clonotype: Its antigen is not identified.

Sequencing input: whole blood. The chain carries TRBV21-1 and TRBJ2-4; the tabulated D call, TRBD2, remains unverified against the DNA. TRBV21-1 is recorded as a pseudogene. The receptor was derived from an adult who was a healthcare worker with PCR-confirmed SARS-CoV-2 infection or an uninfected control (not recorded which). CDR3 protein: CASSKTRGFKNIQYF. The CDR3 region has the DNA TGTGCCAGCAGCAAGACGCGGGGATTTAAAAACATTCAGTACTTC.